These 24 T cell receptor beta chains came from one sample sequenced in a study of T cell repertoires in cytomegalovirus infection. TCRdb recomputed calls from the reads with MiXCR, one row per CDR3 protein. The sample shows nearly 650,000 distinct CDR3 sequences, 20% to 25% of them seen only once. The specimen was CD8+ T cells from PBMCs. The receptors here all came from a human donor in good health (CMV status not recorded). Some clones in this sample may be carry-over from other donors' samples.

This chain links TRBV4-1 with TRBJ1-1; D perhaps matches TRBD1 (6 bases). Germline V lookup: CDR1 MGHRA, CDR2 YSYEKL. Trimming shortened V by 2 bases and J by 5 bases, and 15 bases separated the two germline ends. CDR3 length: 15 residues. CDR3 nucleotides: TGCGCCAGCAGCCAAAACACAGGGTCGGGGACTGAAGCTTTCTTT. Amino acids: CASSQNTGSGTEAFF.

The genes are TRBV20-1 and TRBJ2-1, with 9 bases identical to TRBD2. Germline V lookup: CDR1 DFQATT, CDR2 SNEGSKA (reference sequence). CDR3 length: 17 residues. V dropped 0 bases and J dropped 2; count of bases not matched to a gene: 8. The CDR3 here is CSARDPLAGSTYNEQFF. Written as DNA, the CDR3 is TGCAGTGCTAGAGATCCCCTAGCGGGGAGCACCTACAATGAGCAGTTCTTC.

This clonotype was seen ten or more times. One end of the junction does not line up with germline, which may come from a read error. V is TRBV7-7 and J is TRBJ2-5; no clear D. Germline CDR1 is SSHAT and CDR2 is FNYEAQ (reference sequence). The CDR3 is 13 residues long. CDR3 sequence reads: CASSLSPQETQYF. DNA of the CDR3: TGTGCTAGCAGCTTAAGTCCCCAAGAGACCCAGTACTTC.

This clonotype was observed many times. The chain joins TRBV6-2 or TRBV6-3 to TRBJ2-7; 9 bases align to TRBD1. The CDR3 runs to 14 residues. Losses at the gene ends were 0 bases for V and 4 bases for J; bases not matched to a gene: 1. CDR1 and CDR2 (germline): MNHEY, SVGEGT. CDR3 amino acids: CASSYSGTGYEQYV. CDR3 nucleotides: TGTGCCAGCAGTTACTCAGGGACAGGGTACGAGCAGTACGTC.

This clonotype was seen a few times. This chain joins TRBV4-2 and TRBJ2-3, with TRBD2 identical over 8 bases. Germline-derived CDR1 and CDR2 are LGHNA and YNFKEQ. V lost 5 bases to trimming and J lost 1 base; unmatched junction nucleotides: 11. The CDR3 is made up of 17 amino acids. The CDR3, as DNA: TGTGCCAGCAGCTTCGTTTTAGCGGGACCCCGCACAGATACGCAGTATTTT. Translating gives CASSFVLAGPRTDTQYF.

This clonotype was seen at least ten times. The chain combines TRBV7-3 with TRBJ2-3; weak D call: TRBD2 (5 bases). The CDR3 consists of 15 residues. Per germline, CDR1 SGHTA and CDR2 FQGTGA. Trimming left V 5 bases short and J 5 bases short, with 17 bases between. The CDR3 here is CASSPGSGWLDTQYF. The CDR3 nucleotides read TGTGCCAGCAGCCCAGGATCGGGGTGGCTAGATACGCAGTATTTT.

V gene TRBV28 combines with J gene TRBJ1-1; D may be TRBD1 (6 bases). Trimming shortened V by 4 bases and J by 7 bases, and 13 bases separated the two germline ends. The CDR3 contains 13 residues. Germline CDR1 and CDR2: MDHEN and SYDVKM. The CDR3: CASSWRTEREAFF. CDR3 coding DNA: TGTGCCAGCAGTTGGCGGACAGAACGTGAAGCTTTCTTT.

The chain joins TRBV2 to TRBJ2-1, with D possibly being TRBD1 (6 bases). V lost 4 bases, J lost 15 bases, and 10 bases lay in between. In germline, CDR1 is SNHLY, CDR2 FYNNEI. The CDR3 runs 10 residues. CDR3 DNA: TGTGCCAGCAGTGTTCAGGGGTTGTTCTTC. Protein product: CASSVQGLFF.

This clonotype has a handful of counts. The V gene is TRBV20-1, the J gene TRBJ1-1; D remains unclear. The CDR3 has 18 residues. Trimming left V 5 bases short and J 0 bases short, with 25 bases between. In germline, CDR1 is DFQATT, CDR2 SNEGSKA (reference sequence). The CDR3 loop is CSASSGRGPAPLNTEAFF. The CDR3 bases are TGCAGTGCTTCCTCCGGACGAGGGCCGGCCCCTTTGAACACTGAAGCTTTCTTT.

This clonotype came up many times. CDR3 nucleotide sequence: TGTGCCAGCGCCCGGGGACGGTTCTCTGGAAACACCATATATTTT. Encoded protein: CASARGRFSGNTIYF. This chain links TRBV7-8 with TRBJ1-3; D might be TRBD1 (5 bases). The CDR3 consists of 15 residues. Per the germline V gene, CDR1 is SGHVS and CDR2 is FQNEAQ. V dropped 8 bases and J dropped 0 bases, with 14 bases sitting between them.

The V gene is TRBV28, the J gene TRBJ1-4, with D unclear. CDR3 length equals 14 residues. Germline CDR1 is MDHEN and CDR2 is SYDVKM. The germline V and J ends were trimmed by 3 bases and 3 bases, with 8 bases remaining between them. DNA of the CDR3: TGTGCCAGCAGTTTCGAGGAGTCTAATGAAAAACTGTTTTTT. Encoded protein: CASSFEESNEKLFF.

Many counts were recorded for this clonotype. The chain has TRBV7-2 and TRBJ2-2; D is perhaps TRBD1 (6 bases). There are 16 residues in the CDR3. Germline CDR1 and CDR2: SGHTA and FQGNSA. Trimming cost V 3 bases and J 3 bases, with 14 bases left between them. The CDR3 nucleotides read TGTGCCAGCAGCTTTAACTGGGCAGGGGACACCGGGGAGCTGTTTTTT. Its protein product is CASSFNWAGDTGELFF.

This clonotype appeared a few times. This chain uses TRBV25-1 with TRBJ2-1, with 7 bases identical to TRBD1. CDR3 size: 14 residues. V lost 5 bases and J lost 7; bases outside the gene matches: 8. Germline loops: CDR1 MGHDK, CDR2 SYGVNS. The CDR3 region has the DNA TGTGCCAGCAGTAAAGACAGGGCCTGGAATGAGCAGTTCTTC. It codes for CASSKDRAWNEQFF.

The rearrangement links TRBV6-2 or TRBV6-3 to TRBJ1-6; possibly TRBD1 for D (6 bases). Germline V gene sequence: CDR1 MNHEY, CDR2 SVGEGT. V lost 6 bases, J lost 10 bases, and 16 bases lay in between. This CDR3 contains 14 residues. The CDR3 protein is CASSIRDTVSPLHF. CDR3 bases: TGTGCCAGCAGCATCCGGGACACAGTCTCACCCCTCCACTTT.

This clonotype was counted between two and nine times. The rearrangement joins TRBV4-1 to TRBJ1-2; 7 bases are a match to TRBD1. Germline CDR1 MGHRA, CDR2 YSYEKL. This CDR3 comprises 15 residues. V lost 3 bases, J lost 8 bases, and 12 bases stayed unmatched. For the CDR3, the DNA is TGCGCCAGCAGCCAGATACTGACAGGGTGGGGCGGCTACACCTTC. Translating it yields CASSQILTGWGGYTF.

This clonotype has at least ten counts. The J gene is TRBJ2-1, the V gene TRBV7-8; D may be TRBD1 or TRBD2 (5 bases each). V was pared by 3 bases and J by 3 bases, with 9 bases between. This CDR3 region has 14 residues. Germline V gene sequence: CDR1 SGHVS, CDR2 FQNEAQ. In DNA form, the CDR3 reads TGTGCCAGCAGCTTTGCAGGGAGCTACAATGAGCAGTTCTTC. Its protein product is CASSFAGSYNEQFF.

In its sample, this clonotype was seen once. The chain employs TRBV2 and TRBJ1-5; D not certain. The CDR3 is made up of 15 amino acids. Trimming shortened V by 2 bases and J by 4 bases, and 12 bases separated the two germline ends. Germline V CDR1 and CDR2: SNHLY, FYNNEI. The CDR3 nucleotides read TGTGCCAGCAGTGAATACGGCGACCAAAATCAGCCCCAGCATTTT. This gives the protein CASSEYGDQNQPQHF.

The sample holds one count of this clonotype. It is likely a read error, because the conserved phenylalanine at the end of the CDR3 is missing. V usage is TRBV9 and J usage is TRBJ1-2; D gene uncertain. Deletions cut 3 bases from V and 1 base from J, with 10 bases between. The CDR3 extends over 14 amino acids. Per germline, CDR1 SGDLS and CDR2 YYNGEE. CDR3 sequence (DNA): TGTGCCAGCAGCGGGCAAACAGTTAACTATGGCTACACCCTC. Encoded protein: CASSGQTVNYGYTL.

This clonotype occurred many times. The CDR3 nucleotides read TGTGCCAGCAGCCAAAAACCGGACCCCTCCTTGAACACCGGGGAGCTGTTTTTT. Its translation is CASSQKPDPSLNTGELFF. J is TRBJ2-2 and V is TRBV4-2, with no clear D. This CDR3 has 18 amino acids. Germline CDR1 reads LGHNA; CDR2 reads YNFKEQ. The V end lost 2 bases, the J end lost 1 base, and 17 bases lay between the germline ends.

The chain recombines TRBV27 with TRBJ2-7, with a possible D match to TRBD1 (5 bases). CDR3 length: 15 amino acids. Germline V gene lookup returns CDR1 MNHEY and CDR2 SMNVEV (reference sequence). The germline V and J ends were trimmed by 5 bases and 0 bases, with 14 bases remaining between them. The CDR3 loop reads CASSPTQGTSYEQYF. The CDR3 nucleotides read TGTGCCAGCAGTCCAACGCAGGGAACCTCCTACGAGCAGTACTTC.

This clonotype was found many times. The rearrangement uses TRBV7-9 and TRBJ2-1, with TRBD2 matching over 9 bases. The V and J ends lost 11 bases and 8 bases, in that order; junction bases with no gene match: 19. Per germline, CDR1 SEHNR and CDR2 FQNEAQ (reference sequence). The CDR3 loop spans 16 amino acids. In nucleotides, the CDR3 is TGTGCCTGCTGGGTCCCACGCGGGGGGGCCTTTTATGAGCAGTTCTTC. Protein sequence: CACWVPRGGAFYEQFF. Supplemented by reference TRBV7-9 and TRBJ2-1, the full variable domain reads DTGVSQNPRHKITKRGQNVTFRCDPISEHNRLYWYRQTLGQGPEFLTYFQNEAQLEKSRLLSDRFSAERPKGSFSTLEIQRTEQGDSAMYLCACWVPRGGAFYEQFFGPGTRLTVL.

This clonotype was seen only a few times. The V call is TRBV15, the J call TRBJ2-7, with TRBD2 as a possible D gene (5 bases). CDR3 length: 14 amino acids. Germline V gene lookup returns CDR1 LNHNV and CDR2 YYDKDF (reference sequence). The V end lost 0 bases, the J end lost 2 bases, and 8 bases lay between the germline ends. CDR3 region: CATSRDGVAYEQYF. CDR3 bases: TGTGCCACCAGCAGAGACGGGGTAGCCTACGAGCAGTACTTC.

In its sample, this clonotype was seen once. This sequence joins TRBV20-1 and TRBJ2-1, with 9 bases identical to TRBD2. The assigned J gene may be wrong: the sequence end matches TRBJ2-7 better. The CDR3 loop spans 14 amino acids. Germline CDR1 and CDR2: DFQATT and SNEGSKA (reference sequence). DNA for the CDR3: TGCAGTGCTAGTCGACTGCGGGAGGGCGATGAGCAGTACTTC. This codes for CSASRLREGDEQYF.

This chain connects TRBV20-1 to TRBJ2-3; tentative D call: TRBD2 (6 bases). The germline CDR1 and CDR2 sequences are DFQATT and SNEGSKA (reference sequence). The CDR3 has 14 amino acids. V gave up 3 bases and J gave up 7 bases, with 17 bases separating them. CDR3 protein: CSASPLGGRNTQYF. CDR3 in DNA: TGCAGTGCTAGCCCACTGGGGGGTAGGAATACGCAGTATTTT.